The following is a T cell receptor beta chain sequence with its context. Its antigen is still unknown. No base quality values were provided; no much bigger clone lies one nucleotide off. These data originate in a study of blood T cells in healthy people across ages (dated by TCRdb to about 2015). For the wider study: Template switching captured roughly one uniquely barcoded TCR beta cDNA molecule per two T cells in model experiments. Using deep sequencing normalized with unique cDNA molecular identifiers, the study measured how TCR beta repertoire diversity changes with age. The donors were divided into four age groups: young (average roughly 17 years), middle-aged (around 37), aged (about 56) and long-lived (about 84). To avoid experimental bias, donors of different ages were randomly spread across the sequencing lanes. For two donors (one aged 18 to 30 and one aged 80 or older), the study analyzed two additional independent replicas of 1 million unique cDNA reads from the same blood draw.

The CDR3 numbers 13 residues from cysteine through phenylalanine. The entry retains the CDR3 DNA only, 39 bases that are in frame from base 1. V was cut back by 6 bases and J by 5 bases, leaving a gap of 11 bases between them. CDR1 and CDR2, per the germline V gene, are ENHRY and SYGVKD. The library was generated by 5' RACE. Sequenced on an Illumina HiSeq 2500. A second PCR of about 6 to 11 cycles was performed with a sample-barcoded 5' primer and a J-beta primer mix. A unique molecular identifier was introduced onto each TCR beta cDNA molecule by a template-switch 5' adaptor carrying 12 random nucleotides. Each sample yielded at least 3 million CDR3-containing paired-end reads. First-strand cDNA was synthesized from all RNA with the Mint cDNA synthesis kit, primed by a TRBC-specific oligonucleotide. Following uracil-DNA glycosylase treatment, a first 18-cycle PCR with universal primers M1SS and BC2_uni_R was performed on all cDNA. The study's processing was this. For normalization, 1 million high-quality reads were randomly selected from each sample, with every read carrying a distinct molecular identifier. Instead of being binned into consensus sequences, reads with shared molecular identifiers were discarded. MiTCR, set to a Q25 quality threshold and the strictest error-elimination algorithm, was used for CDR3 identification, clonotype clustering and error correction. A nonparametric unseen species model with Euler transformation was used to estimate a lower bound on total TCR beta diversity. TCRdb redid the processing of the public reads, applying fastp at Q25 and MiXCR, and retained in-frame beta chains. Rows with a matching CDR3 protein are joined into one entry that keeps the most common DNA and genes. In this record, the V and J calls reflect TCRdb's handling and not the investigators' own analysis. Recorded for this sample are some 1,500,000 distinct CDR3 sequences; approximately 42% of them occurred a single time. The leading ten clones occupy approximately 4.1% of the sample.

What the work shows at the level of the full study, not this receptor alone: Observed TCR beta diversity per million T cells fell roughly linearly with age, and a significant reduction was already apparent by age about 43. Total diversity estimates from one million sequenced T cells were considered lower bounds and underestimates. The percentage of naive T cells measured by flow cytometry correlated strongly with observed TCR beta diversity. Bulk unsorted PBMC profiling prevented conclusive comparison of naive and antigen-experienced compartments. Because the CMV infection status of the donors was unknown, age-related changes in expanded clonotypes may potentially have been confounded. Compared with the aged group, the long-lived group had more naive CD4+ T cells, fewer expanded clones and increased TCR diversity, a pattern suggesting age selection.

The donors were under 40 Caucasian individuals from Russia, aged roughly 6 to 100 years, who were systemically healthy. Around 9.9 milliliters of peripheral blood were collected from each donor into EDTA-treated Vacutainer tubes. PBMCs were isolated by Ficoll-Paque density-gradient centrifugation, with at least 7 million obtained per sample. Trizol reagent was used to extract total RNA from the PBMCs, yielding at least 6 micrograms per sample. For every donor, an aliquot of PBMCs went through flow cytometry to measure the percentages of naive CD45RAhigh/CD27high T cells. Here the chain combines TRBV10-3 and TRBJ1-5, with TRBD1 as a weak D call on 6 bases. This receptor was identified in a woman younger than 30 in good health. Sequenced material: blood. The DNA reads as follows: TGTGCCATCAGGGGGGGCGAATATCAGCCCCAGCATTTT. This gives the protein CAIRGGEYQPQHF.